This is a list of T cell receptor beta chains from one sample in a study of beta chain features in type 1 diabetes. The table came from immunoSEQ multiplex PCR; TCRdb's copy has only in-frame clones and leaves some out. The sample includes under 200,000 clones, just over 8% of them seen just once. The sequenced sample was central memory CD4+ T cells from blood. Source of these receptors: a woman in her late teens or twenties with type 1 diabetes. Both conserved end residues are part of each CDR3. Where a row states a size, it is once, few, many or the class of an expanded clone; other rows omit it.

abundance	v_gene	CDR3aa
few	TRBV4-3	CASSQDMSPGQFF
-	TRBV29-1	CSVPVRDTLSSLPPYGYTF
-	TRBV5-4	CASSLYPQGSGQETQYF
many	TRBV7-9	CASSLGVRETQYF
-	TRBV6-4	CASRGGQGQPMYF
-	TRBV14	CASSPGQGYGYTF
-	TRBV5-1	CASSLDGGSNQPQHF
few	TRBV7-3	CASSFRNRGELFF
few	TRBV2	CASSGISGVQETQYF
-	TRBV5-1	CASSREQGAETQYF
-	TRBV7-2	CASSRQGGNTEAFF
few	TRBV7-2	CASSSAPGQQNEQFF
few	TRBV11-2	CASSPSMPGPRYGYTF
few	TRBV5-1	CASSLGVVAGELFF
many	TRBV28	CASRTTGVVSSEQYF
few	TRBV11-2	CASSFTSSAGPDTQYF
-	TRBV4-3	CASSQDSRGVFGYTF
-	TRBV4-3	CASSQDQWGGPYNEQFF
-	TRBV7-8	CASSLAAGTGPQPQHF
-	TRBV30	CAWSLAGARETQYF
-	TRBV7-9	CASSARGLNEQYF
-	TRBV19	CASSLRGYEQFF
few	TRBV28	CASVSGGSSYEQYF
-	TRBV7-2	CASRPGSEYLFF
-	TRBV18	CASSSIRDLNTGELFF
few	TRBV29-1	CSVDFLGGDNEQFF
-	TRBV6-6	CASTVAGGLDTQYF
-	TRBV20-1	CSASREKLFF
many	TRBV28	CAVVSYEQYF
-	TRBV2	CASARDSNEQFF
few	TRBV28	CASSRLPGQGGGYTF
few	TRBV30	CAWTSSGDTQYF
-	TRBV9	CASTRVEATGELFF
few	TRBV6-5	CASSYSTGGYGYTF
few	TRBV28	CASSSGHFANYGYTF